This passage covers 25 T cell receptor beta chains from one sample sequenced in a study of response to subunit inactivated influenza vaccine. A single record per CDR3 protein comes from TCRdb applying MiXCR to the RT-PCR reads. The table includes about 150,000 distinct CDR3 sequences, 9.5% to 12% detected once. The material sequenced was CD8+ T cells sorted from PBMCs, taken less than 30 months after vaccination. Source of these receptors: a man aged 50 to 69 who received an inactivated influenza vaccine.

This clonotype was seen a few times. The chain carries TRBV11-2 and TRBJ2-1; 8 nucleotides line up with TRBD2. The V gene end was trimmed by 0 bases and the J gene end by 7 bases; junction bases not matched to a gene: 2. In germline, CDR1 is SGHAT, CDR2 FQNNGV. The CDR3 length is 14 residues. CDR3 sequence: CASSLEASGNEQFF. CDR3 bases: TGTGCCAGCAGCTTAGAGGCTAGCGGGAATGAGCAGTTCTTC.

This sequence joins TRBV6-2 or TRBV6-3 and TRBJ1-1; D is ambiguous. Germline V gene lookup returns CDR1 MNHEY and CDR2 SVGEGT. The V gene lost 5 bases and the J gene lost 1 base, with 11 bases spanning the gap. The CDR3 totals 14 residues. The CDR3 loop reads CASSTSTGNTEAFF. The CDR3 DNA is TGTGCCAGCAGTACCTCGACGGGGAACACTGAAGCTTTCTTT.

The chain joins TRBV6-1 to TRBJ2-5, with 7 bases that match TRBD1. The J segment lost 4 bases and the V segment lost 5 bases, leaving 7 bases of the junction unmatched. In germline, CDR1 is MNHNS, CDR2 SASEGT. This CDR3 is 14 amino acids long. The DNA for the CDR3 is TGTGCCAGCAGTCCCGGGACAGAATTAGAGACCCAGTACTTC. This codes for CASSPGTELETQYF.

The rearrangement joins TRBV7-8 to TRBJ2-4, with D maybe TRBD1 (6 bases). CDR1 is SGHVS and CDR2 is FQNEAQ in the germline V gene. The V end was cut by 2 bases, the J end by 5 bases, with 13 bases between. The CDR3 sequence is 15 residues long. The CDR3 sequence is CASSLTQGTENIQYF. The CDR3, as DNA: TGTGCCAGCAGCTTAACACAGGGAACCGAAAACATTCAGTACTTC.

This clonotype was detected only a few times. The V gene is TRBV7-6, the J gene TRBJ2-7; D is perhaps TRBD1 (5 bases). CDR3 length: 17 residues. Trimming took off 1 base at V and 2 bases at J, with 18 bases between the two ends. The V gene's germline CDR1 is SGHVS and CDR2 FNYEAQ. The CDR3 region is CASSLVDSGNPTYEQYF. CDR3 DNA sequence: TGTGCCAGCAGCTTAGTGGATTCAGGGAACCCCACCTACGAGCAGTACTTC.

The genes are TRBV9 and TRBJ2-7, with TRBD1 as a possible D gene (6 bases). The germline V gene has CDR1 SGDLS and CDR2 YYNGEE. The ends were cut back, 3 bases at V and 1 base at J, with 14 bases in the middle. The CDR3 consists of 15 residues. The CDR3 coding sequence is TGTGCCAGCAGCGCCGGACAGTCCCTTTCCTACGAGCAGTACTTC. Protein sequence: CASSAGQSLSYEQYF. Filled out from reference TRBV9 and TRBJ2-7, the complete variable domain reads DSGVTQTPKHLITATGQRVTLRCSPRSGDLSVYWYQQSLDQGLQFLIQYYNGEERAKGNILERFSAQQFPDLHSELNLSSLELGDSALYFCASSAGQSLSYEQYFGPGTRLTVT.

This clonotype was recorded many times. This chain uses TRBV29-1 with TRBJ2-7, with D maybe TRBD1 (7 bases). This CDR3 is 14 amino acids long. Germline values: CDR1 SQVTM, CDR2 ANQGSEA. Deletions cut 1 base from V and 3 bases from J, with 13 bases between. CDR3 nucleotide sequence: TGCAGCGTTGAAGGACAGGGAGGAATCTACGAGCAGTACTTC. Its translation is CSVEGQGGIYEQYF.

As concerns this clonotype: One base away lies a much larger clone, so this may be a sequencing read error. The CDR3 DNA is TGTGCCAGCAGTTACTCCCCAGCGGTGGGGTCCTACGAGCAGCACTTC. Translation gives CASSYSPAVGSYEQHF. This sequence joins TRBV6-2 or TRBV6-3 and TRBJ2-7; D is perhaps TRBD2 (5 bases). The CDR3 extends over 16 amino acids. Germline loops: CDR1 MNHEY, CDR2 SVGEGT.

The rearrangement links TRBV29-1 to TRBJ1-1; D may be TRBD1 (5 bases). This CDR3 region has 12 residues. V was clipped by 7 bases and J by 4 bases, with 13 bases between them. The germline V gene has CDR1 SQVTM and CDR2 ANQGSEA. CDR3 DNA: TGCAGCGCCCGGAAGGGGCCCACTGAAGCTTTCTTT. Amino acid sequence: CSARKGPTEAFF.

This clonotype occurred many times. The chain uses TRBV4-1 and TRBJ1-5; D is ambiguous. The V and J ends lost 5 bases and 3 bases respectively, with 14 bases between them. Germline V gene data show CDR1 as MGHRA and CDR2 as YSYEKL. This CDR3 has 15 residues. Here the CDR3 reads CASSDTIRVNQPQHF. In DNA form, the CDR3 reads TGCGCCAGCAGCGACACCATACGGGTCAATCAGCCCCAGCATTTT.

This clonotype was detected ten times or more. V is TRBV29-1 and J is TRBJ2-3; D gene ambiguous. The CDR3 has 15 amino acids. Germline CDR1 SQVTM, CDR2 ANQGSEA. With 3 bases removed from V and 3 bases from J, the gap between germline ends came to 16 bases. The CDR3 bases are TGCAGCGTTGATCTACACAGCCTTAAAACAGATACGCAGTATTTT. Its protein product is CSVDLHSLKTDTQYF.

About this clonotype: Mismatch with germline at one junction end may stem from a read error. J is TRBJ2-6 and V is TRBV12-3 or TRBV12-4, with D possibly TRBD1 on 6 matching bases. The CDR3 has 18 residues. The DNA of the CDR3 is TGTACCAGCAGTTTAGACGACAGGCTTTTCTCTGGGGCCAACGTCCTGACTTTC. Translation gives CTSSLDDRLFSGANVLTF.

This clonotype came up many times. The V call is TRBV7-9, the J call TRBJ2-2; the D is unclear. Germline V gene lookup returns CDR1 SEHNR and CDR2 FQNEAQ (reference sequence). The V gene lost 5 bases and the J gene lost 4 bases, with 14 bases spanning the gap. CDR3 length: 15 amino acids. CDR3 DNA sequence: TGTGCCAGCAGCCCTCGCCTAGACTCCACCGGGGAGCTGTTTTTT. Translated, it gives CASSPRLDSTGELFF.

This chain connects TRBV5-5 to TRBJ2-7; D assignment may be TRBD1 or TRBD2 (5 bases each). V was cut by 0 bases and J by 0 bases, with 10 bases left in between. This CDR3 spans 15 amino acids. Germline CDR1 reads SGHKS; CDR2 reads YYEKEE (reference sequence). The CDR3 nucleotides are TGTGCCAGCAGCTTGGAGAGGGGATACTCCTACGAGCAGTACTTC. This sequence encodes CASSLERGYSYEQYF.

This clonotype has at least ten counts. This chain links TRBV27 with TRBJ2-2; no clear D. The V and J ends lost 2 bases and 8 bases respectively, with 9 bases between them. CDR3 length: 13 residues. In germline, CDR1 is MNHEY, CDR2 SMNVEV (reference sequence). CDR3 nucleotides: TGTGCCAGCAGTTTAGGGCGGAAGGGGGAGCTGTTTTTT. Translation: CASSLGRKGELFF.

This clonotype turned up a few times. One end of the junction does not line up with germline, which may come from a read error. CDR3 DNA sequence: TGTGCCAGCAGGGAAGGTGGTTCCAGCGGGGGCCCTGGAGATACGCAGTATTTT. Amino acids: CASREGGSSGGPGDTQYF. The chain joins TRBV2 to TRBJ2-3, with 8 bases aligning to TRBD2. Germline V gene lookup returns CDR1 SNHLY and CDR2 FYNNEI. The CDR3 loop spans 18 amino acids. Full variable domain (missing parts from reference TRBV2 and TRBJ2-3): EPEVTQTPSHQVTQMGQEVILRCVPISNHLYFYWYRQILGQKVEFLVSFYNNEISEKSEIFDDQFSVERPDGSNFTLKIRSTKLEDSAMYFCASREGGSSGGPGDTQYFGPGTRLTVL.

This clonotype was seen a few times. The CDR3 coding sequence is TGCAGTGCTAGACCAGGGACAGGGGGATTGCAAGAGACCCAGTACTTC. Its protein is CSARPGTGGLQETQYF. V usage is TRBV20-1 and J usage is TRBJ2-5; 11 bases are shared with TRBD1. V lost 2 bases, J lost 2 bases, and 7 bases stayed unmatched. The CDR3 totals 16 residues. Germline assignment: CDR1 DFQATT and CDR2 SNEGSKA (reference sequence).

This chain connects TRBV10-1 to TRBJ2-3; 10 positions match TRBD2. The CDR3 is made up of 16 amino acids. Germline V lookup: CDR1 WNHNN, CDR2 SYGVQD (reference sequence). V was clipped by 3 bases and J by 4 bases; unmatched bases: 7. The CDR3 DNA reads TGCGCCAGCAGTGATGGAGCGGGGGGGCTCTCAGATACGCAGTATTTT. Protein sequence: CASSDGAGGLSDTQYF.

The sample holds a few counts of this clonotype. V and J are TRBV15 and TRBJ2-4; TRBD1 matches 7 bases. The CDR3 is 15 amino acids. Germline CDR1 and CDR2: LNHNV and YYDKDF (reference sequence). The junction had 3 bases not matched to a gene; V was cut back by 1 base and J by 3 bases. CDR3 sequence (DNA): TGTGCCACCAGCAGAGTTAGGGACAGCAAAAACATTCAGTACTTC. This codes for CATSRVRDSKNIQYF.

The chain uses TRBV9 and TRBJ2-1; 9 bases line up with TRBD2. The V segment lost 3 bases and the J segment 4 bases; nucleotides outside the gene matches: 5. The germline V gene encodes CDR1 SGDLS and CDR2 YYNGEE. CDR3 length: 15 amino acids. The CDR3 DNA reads TGTGCCAGCAGCGCGGGACTAGCCACGTACAATGAGCAGTTCTTC. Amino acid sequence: CASSAGLATYNEQFF.

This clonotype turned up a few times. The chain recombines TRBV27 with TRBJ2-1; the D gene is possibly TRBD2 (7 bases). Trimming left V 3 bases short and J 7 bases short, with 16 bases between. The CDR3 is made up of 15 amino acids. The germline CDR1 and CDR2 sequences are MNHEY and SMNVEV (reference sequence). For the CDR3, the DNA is TGTGCCAGCAGTTTTCTAGCGGCCCAGGGGAATGAGCAGTTCTTC. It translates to CASSFLAAQGNEQFF.

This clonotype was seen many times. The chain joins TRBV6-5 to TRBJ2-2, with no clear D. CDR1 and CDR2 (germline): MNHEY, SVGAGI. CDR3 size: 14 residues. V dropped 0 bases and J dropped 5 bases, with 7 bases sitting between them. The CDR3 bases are TGTGCCAGCAGTTACTCAGATACTACCGGGGAGCTGTTTTTT. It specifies CASSYSDTTGELFF.

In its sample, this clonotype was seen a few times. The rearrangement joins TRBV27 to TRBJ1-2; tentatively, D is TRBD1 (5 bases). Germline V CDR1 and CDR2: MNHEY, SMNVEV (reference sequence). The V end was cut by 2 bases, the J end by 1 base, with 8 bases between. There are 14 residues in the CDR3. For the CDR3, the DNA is TGTGCCAGCAGTTTAACAGGCTTTAACTATGGCTACACCTTC. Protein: CASSLTGFNYGYTF.

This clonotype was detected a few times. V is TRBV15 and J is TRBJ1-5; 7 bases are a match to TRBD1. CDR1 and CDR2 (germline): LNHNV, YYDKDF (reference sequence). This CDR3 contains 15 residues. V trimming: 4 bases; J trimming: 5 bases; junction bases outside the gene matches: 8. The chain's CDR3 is CATSTDRNFHQPQHF. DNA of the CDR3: TGTGCCACCAGCACGGACAGGAATTTCCATCAGCCCCAGCATTTT.

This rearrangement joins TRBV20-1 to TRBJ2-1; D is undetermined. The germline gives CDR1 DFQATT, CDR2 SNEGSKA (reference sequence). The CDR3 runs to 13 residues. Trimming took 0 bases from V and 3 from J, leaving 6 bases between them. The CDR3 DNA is TGCAGTGCTAGAGAATCAGTCTACAATGAGCAGTTCTTC. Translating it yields CSARESVYNEQFF.